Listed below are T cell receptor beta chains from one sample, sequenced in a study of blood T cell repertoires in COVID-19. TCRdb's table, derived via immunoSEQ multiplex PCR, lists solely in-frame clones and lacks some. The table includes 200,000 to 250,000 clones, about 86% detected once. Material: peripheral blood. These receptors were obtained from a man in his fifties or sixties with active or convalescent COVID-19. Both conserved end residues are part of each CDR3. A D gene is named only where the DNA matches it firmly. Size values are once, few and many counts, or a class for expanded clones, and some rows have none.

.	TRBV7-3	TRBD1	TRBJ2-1	CASSMGQGFNNEQFF	TGTGCCAGCAGTATGGGACAGGGGTTTAACAATGAGCAGTTCTTC
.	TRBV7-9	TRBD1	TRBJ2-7	CASSQGAGEQYF	TGTGCCAGCAGTCAGGGGGCGGGGGAGCAGTACTTC
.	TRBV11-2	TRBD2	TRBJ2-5	CASSSGSGKETQYF	TGTGCCAGCAGCTCAGGAAGCGGGAAAGAGACCCAGTACTTC
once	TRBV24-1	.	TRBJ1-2	CATSERIRGYTF	TGTGCCACCAGTGAAAGGATCAGGGGCTACACCTTC
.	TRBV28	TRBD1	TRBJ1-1	CASSPRQGSEAFF	TGTGCCAGCAGTCCCAGACAGGGGTCTGAAGCTTTCTTT
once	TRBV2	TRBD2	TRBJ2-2	CASSEVSLAGVSPGELFF	TGTGCCAGCAGTGAGGTATCCTTGGCGGGAGTGAGTCCCGGGGAGCTGTTTTTT
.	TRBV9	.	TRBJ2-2	CASSVEEGQYTGELFF	TGTGCCAGCAGCGTAGAGGAAGGACAATACACCGGGGAGCTGTTTTTT
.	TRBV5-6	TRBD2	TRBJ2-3	CASSSTSGRYTDTQYF	TGTGCCAGCAGCTCTACTAGCGGGAGGTACACAGATACGCAGTATTTT
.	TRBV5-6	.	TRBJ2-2	CASSIRPGELFF	TGTGCCAGCAGCATCAGGCCCGGGGAGCTGTTTTTT
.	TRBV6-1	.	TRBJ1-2	CASSEVAGPYGYTF	TGTGCCAGCAGTGAAGTCGCAGGCCCCTATGGCTACACCTTC
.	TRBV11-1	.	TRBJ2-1	CASSLGIDNEQFF	TGTGCCAGCAGCCTAGGTATCGACAATGAGCAGTTCTTC
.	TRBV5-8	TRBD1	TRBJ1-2	CASSLTQGADYGYTF	TGTGCCAGCAGCTTGACCCAGGGGGCAGACTATGGCTACACCTTC
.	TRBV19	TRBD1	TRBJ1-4	CASSTGQKNEKLFF	TGTGCCAGTAGTACGGGACAGAAAAATGAAAAACTGTTTTTT
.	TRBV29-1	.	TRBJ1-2	CSVDGGTGNDGYTF	TGCAGCGTTGACGGGGGGACGGGGAACGATGGCTACACCTTC
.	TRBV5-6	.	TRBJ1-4	CASSFSPVVNEKLFF	TGTGCCAGCAGCTTTTCGCCAGTCGTTAATGAAAAACTGTTTTTT
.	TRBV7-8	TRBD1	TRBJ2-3	CASARGQSDTQYF	TGTGCCAGCGCTAGGGGGCAGTCAGATACGCAGTATTTT
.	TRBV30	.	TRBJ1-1	CAWSSGGAEAFF	TGTGCCTGGAGTTCCGGGGGGGCTGAAGCTTTCTTT
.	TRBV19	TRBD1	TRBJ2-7	CASATGGTSTGEQYF	TGTGCCAGTGCGACAGGGGGGACCTCAACGGGCGAGCAGTACTTC
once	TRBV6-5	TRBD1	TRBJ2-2	CASSYRGGPGELFF	TGTGCCAGCAGCTACAGGGGTGGTCCCGGGGAGCTGTTTTTT
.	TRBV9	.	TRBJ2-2	CASSRTWATGELFF	TGTGCCAGCAGCCGGACATGGGCCACCGGGGAGCTGTTTTTT
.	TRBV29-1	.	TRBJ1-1	CSVQIYQGNTEAFF	TGCAGCGTCCAAATCTATCAGGGGAACACTGAAGCTTTCTTT
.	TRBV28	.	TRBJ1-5	CASRGRSNQPQHF	TGTGCCAGCAGGGGGCGAAGCAATCAGCCCCAGCATTTT
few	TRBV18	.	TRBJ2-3	CASSPRVDTQYF	TGTGCCAGCTCACCACGAGTAGATACGCAGTATTTT
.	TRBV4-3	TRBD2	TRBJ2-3	CASSRSLAGGANTQYF	TGCGCCAGCAGCCGTAGCCTAGCGGGGGGCGCGAATACGCAGTATTTT
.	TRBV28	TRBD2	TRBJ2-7	CASSFIAGGPKEQYF	TGTGCCAGCAGTTTCATTGCGGGAGGGCCGAAAGAGCAGTACTTC
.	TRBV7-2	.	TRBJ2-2	CASSLGGRRGTGELFF	TGTGCCAGCAGCTTAGGTGGCAGGCGGGGTACCGGGGAGCTGTTTTTT
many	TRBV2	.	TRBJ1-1	CASNMNTEAFF	TGTGCCAGCAACATGAACACTGAAGCTTTCTTT
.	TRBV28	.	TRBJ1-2	CASSFPVSLYGYTF	TGTGCCAGCAGTTTCCCTGTTTCCCTCTATGGCTACACCTTC
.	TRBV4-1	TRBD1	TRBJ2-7	CASSPRTGSYEQYF	TGCGCCAGCAGTCCAAGGACAGGCTCCTACGAGCAGTACTTC
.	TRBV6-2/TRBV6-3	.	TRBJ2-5	CASSYLTGQETQYF	TGTGCCAGCAGTTACCTCACGGGGCAAGAGACCCAGTACTTC
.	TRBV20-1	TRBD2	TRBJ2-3	CSASPRGGRATDTQYF	TGCAGTGCTAGTCCGAGGGGCGGGAGGGCCACAGATACGCAGTATTTT
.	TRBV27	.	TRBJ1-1	CASSLYYRMNTEAFF	TGTGCCAGCAGTTTATACTACAGGATGAACACTGAAGCTTTCTTT
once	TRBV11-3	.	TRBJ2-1	CASSIAGPPYNEQFF	TGTGCCAGCAGCATTGCGGGACCCCCTTACAATGAGCAGTTCTTC
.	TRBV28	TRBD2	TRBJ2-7	CASSSQLAGGDEQYF	TGTGCCAGCAGTTCTCAACTAGCGGGAGGAGACGAGCAGTACTTC
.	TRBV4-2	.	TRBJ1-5	CASSQSRNSNQPQHF	TGTGCCAGCAGCCAAAGCCGAAATAGCAATCAGCCCCAGCATTTT
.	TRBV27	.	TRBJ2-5	CASSFTLQETQYF	TGTGCCAGCAGTTTTACCCTACAAGAGACCCAGTACTTC
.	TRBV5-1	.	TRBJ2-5	CASSLPSRGGETQYF	TGCGCCAGCAGTCTCCCTTCTCGAGGCGGAGAGACCCAGTACTTC
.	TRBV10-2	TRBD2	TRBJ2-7	CASSVGGRVHEQYF	TGCGCCAGCAGTGTGGGCGGGAGGGTCCACGAGCAGTACTTC
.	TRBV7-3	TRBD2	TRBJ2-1	CASSLGLAAINEQFF	TGTGCCAGCAGCTTAGGACTAGCGGCAATCAATGAGCAGTTCTTC
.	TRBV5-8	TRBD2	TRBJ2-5	CASRAGGGLAGARGKETQYF	TGTGCCAGCAGAGCTGGGGGAGGACTAGCGGGGGCCCGAGGAAAAGAGACCCAGTACTTC
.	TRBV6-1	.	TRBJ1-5	CASSEGWSINQPQHF	TGTGCCAGCAGTGAAGGTTGGAGCATTAATCAGCCCCAGCATTTT
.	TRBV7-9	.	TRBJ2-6	CASSLYASTISGANVLTF	TGTGCCAGCAGCTTATACGCCAGTACAATTTCTGGGGCCAACGTCCTGACTTTC
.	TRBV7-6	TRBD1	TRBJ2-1	CASSLVGDRGSNEQFF	TGTGCCAGCAGCTTAGTCGGGGACAGGGGATCCAATGAGCAGTTCTTC
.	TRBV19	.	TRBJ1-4	CASSQSRTSQGKLFF	TGTGCCAGCTCCCAATCCAGGACAAGCCAGGGAAAACTGTTTTTT
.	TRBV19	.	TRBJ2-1	CASSPARLGGYNEQFF	TGTGCCAGTAGTCCTGCTCGACTAGGCGGATACAATGAGCAGTTCTTC
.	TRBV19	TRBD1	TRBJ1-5	CASSRTTGFRNQPQHF	TGTGCCAGTAGTAGAACGACAGGGTTTCGGAATCAGCCCCAGCATTTT
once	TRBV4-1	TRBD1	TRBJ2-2	CASSQIDRATGELFF	TGCGCCAGCAGCCAAATAGACAGGGCCACCGGGGAGCTGTTTTTT
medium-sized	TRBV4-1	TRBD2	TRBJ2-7	CASRRGGSLSYEQYF	TGCGCCAGCAGGCGCGGGGGGTCCCTTAGCTACGAGCAGTACTTC
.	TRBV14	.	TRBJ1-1	CASSQGRATEAFF	TGTGCCAGCAGCCAGGGCAGGGCGACTGAAGCTTTCTTT
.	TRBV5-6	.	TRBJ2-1	CASSLGRARYNEQFF	TGTGCCAGCAGCTTGGGGAGGGCCAGGTACAATGAGCAGTTCTTC
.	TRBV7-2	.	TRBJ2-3	CASSLDFTDTQYF	TGTGCCAGCAGCTTGGACTTCACAGATACGCAGTATTTT
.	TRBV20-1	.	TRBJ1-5	CSASPLGQGSNQPQHF	TGCAGTGCTAGTCCGTTGGGGCAGGGAAGCAATCAGCCCCAGCATTTT
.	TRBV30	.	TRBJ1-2	CAWSVQGGFYGYTF	TGTGCCTGGAGTGTACAAGGAGGTTTCTATGGCTACACCTTC
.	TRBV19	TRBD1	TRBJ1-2	CASSDRAYGYTF	TGTGCCAGTAGCGACAGGGCCTATGGCTACACCTTC
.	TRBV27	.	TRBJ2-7	CASSPAGIHSYEQYF	TGTGCCAGCAGTCCAGCGGGCATACACTCCTACGAGCAGTACTTC